The 17 T cell receptor beta chains below were found in one sample sequenced in a study of T cells in Graves' hyperthyroidism and ophthalmopathy. RNA transcripts yielded amplified TCR beta CDR3 regions. The primer set for the first-round RT-PCR of the TCR CDR3 was HTBI. TCRdb passed the multiplex PCR reads through MiXCR, listing each CDR3 protein once. The sample carries approximately 740,000 distinct CDR3 sequences, roughly 15% recorded once. Sequencing input: blood. These TCRs come from a woman aged 18 to 35 with Graves' hyperthyroidism.

This clonotype showed up many times. The genes are TRBV7-9 and TRBJ2-1, with D perhaps TRBD2 (7 bases). The CDR3 has 16 amino acids. V lost 5 bases and J lost 4, with 18 bases in between. Germline CDR1 reads SEHNR; CDR2 reads FQNEAQ (reference sequence). This chain's CDR3 is CASSPAEGGSYNEQFF. Written as DNA, the CDR3 is TGTGCCAGCAGCCCAGCCGAGGGGGGGAGTTACAATGAGCAGTTCTTC.

In this sample, this clonotype turned up a few times. V usage is TRBV18 and J usage is TRBJ2-1, with 8 bases that match TRBD1. Trimming removed 6 bases from V and 9 bases from J; junction bases left unmatched: 13. This CDR3 spans 15 amino acids. Germline V gene lookup returns CDR1 KGHSH and CDR2 LQKENI. The CDR3 DNA is TGTGCCAGCTCGACCAGAGGACAGGGAGGCAGTGAGCAGTTCTTC. This encodes CASSTRGQGGSEQFF.

This clonotype was recorded at least ten times. V is TRBV3-1 and J is TRBJ2-1; weak D call: TRBD2 (5 bases). The CDR3 runs 16 residues. The germline CDR1 and CDR2 sequences are LGHDT and YNNKEL (reference sequence). Trimming took 2 bases from V and 5 from J, leaving 16 bases between them. The CDR3 sequence is CASSQQLASIHNEQFF. For the CDR3, the DNA is TGTGCCAGCAGCCAACAATTGGCTAGCATCCACAATGAGCAGTTCTTC.

This clonotype was detected many times. The chain links TRBV20-1 to TRBJ1-1; 8 bases agree with TRBD1. V gave up 5 bases and J gave up 1 base; unmatched junction bases: 6. The CDR3 sequence is 14 residues long. Germline V gives CDR1 DFQATT, CDR2 SNEGSKA (reference sequence). The CDR3 DNA reads TGCAGTGCTCGGGGACAGGTAAAGAACACTGAAGCTTTCTTT. This codes for CSARGQVKNTEAFF.

This clonotype was seen ten or more times. The chain couples TRBV2 to TRBJ2-5; D gene unclear. This CDR3 region has 14 residues. Trimming took off 8 bases at V and 1 base at J, with 14 bases between the two ends. Per the germline V gene, CDR1 is SNHLY and CDR2 is FYNNEI. The CDR3 sequence is CASERSGLQETQYF. The CDR3 DNA reads as TGTGCCAGCGAACGGTCGGGCCTCCAAGAGACCCAGTACTTC.

In this sample, this clonotype turned up a few times. As DNA, the CDR3 is TGTGCCAACCAAGAAGGGACCTCCGCTGAACGCTGGGGCTACACCTTC. Protein product: CANQEGTSAERWGYTF. The genes are TRBV2 and TRBJ1-2; tentative D call: TRBD1 (5 bases). Deletions cut 10 bases from V and 8 bases from J, with 29 bases between. The V gene's germline CDR1 is SNHLY and CDR2 FYNNEI. The CDR3 length is 16 residues. The full variable domain, rest sourced from reference TRBV2 and TRBJ1-2, is EPEVTQTPSHQVTQMGQEVILRCVPISNHLYFYWYRQILGQKVEFLVSFYNNEISEKSEIFDDQFSVERPDGSNFTLKIRSTKLEDSAMYFCANQEGTSAERWGYTFGSGTRLTVV.

V and J are TRBV4-1 and TRBJ2-7, with 8 bases aligning to TRBD2. The germline V gene encodes CDR1 MGHRA and CDR2 YSYEKL. This CDR3 is 16 amino acids long. V gave up 3 bases and J gave up 1 base; unmatched junction bases: 8. CDR3 DNA sequence: TGCGCCAGCAGCCAGCCGGGGGGGGCGAGGTCCTACGAGCAGTACTTC. Translated, it gives CASSQPGGARSYEQYF.

This clonotype was seen only a few times. The chain uses TRBV12-3 or TRBV12-4 and TRBJ2-1; 14 bases agree with TRBD2. V shed 1 base, J shed 4 bases, and the junction held 9 bases outside the gene matches. CDR3 length equals 19 residues. The CDR3 reads CASSLVFGLAGGPYNEQFF. Written as DNA, the CDR3 is TGTGCCAGCAGTTTAGTGTTCGGACTAGCGGGGGGACCTTACAATGAGCAGTTCTTC.

In this sample, this clonotype turned up a few times. V usage is TRBV9 and J usage is TRBJ2-1, with TRBD2 matching over 10 bases. CDR1 is SGDLS, CDR2 YYNGEE, per germline. Losses at the gene ends were 1 base for V and 8 bases for J; bases not matched to a gene: 9. This CDR3 spans 16 amino acids. Written as DNA, the CDR3 is TGTGCCAGCAGCGTAACTAGCGGGATTATGATTTATGAGCAGTTCTTC. As protein: CASSVTSGIMIYEQFF.

This clonotype came up a few times. This chain links TRBV20-1 with TRBJ2-7; 8 bases fit TRBD2. Germline lookup yields CDR1 DFQATT and CDR2 SNEGSKA (reference sequence). The CDR3 is made up of 14 amino acids. Losses at the gene ends were 6 bases for V and 6 bases for J; bases not matched to a gene: 13. CDR3 sequence: CSAYPSGWTREQYF. The CDR3 bases are TGCAGTGCATATCCTAGCGGGTGGACTCGCGAGCAGTACTTC.

This clonotype was observed at least ten times. This rearrangement joins TRBV30 to TRBJ1-1; D uncertain. The germline V gene has CDR1 GTSNPN and CDR2 SVGIG (reference sequence). The V and J ends lost 8 bases and 8 bases respectively, with 18 bases between them. CDR3 size: 12 residues. CDR3 sequence reads: CARDKGIGEAFF. CDR3 DNA: TGTGCCCGTGACAAGGGCATAGGCGAAGCTTTCTTT.

Ten or more counts support this clonotype. V gene TRBV7-3 combines with J gene TRBJ2-1; 8 nucleotides agree with TRBD2. V trimming: 4 bases; J trimming: 3 bases; junction bases outside the gene matches: 5. The germline V gene encodes CDR1 SGHTA and CDR2 FQGTGA. The CDR3 extends over 15 amino acids. The CDR3 is CASSSIAGSYNEQFF. DNA of the CDR3: TGTGCCAGCAGCTCGATAGCGGGAAGCTACAATGAGCAGTTCTTC.

This clonotype was detected many times. A read error may produce the germline difference seen at one junction end. J is TRBJ2-1 and V is TRBV5-1; the D is unclear. The CDR3 spans 15 residues. Germline values: CDR1 SGHRS, CDR2 YFSETQ. The CDR3 loop reads CASSLGLGSYNEQFF. Written as DNA, the CDR3 is TGTGCCAGCAGCTTAGGCCTTGGCTCCTACAATGAGCAGTTCTTC.

V gene TRBV4-2 combines with J gene TRBJ1-5; D is uncertain. Germline CDR1 is LGHNA and CDR2 is YNFKEQ. V was clipped by 1 base and J by 5 bases, with 15 bases between them. The CDR3 is 16 amino acids. CDR3 sequence: CASSQGRASNYQPQHF. The CDR3 region has the DNA TGTGCCAGCAGCCAAGGCCGCGCCTCCAATTATCAGCCCCAGCATTTT.

This clonotype was seen many times. The V and J genes are TRBV30 and TRBJ1-5, with no clear D. Germline CDR1 GTSNPN, CDR2 SVGIG (reference sequence). Between the trimmed V and J ends, which lost 1 base and 0 bases, there was a span of 7 bases. The CDR3 covers 14 residues. The CDR3 protein is CAWSGVNSNQPQHF. CDR3 DNA sequence: TGTGCCTGGAGTGGAGTAAATAGCAATCAGCCCCAGCATTTT.

This clonotype was seen only a few times. The gene calls are TRBV20-1 and TRBJ2-6; possibly TRBD1 for D (5 bases). Trimming left V 4 bases short and J 5 bases short, with 18 bases between. Germline V CDR1 and CDR2: DFQATT, SNEGSKA (reference sequence). The CDR3 is made up of 16 amino acids. The CDR3 here is CSAKQVRSSWANVLTF. In nucleotides, the CDR3 is TGCAGTGCTAAACAGGTCCGATCAAGTTGGGCCAACGTCCTGACTTTC.

This clonotype was detected a few times. The chain combines TRBV4-3 with TRBJ2-3; D gene ambiguous. This CDR3 contains 15 residues. Germline V gene lookup returns CDR1 LGHNA and CDR2 YSLEER. Trimming cost V 4 bases and J 0 bases, with 11 bases left between them. CDR3: CASSLSISSTDTQYF. DNA for the CDR3: TGCGCCAGCAGCCTTAGTATCTCTAGCACAGATACGCAGTATTTT.